This passage covers 19 T cell receptor beta chains from one sample sequenced in a study of blood T cell repertoires in COVID-19 (dated by TCRdb to the early 2020s). To prepare the library, the immunoSEQ multiplex PCR assay was applied. Here the immuneACCESS table is served through TCRdb, limited to in-frame sequences with V and J called. Missing clones are a known gap in these copies; in checked studies unresolved V genes cover under half, and the rest lacks a known reason. This sample holds about 120,000 clones; 78% were observed only once. Over 2% of the sample goes to the ten largest clones. Sequenced: peripheral blood. All receptors come from an older man with acute or convalescent COVID-19.

This clone appeared a single time. This rearrangement joins TRBV10-3 to TRBJ2-7, with 10 nucleotides matching TRBD2. Unmatched junction bases numbered 20, after V lost 6 bases and J lost 3 bases. Germline CDR1 is ENHRY and CDR2 is SYGVKD. This CDR3 is built from 19 residues. CDR3 loop: CAISGLGRGSSGGNYEQYF. In DNA, the CDR3 is TGTGCCATCAGCGGATTGGGAAGGGGGTCTAGCGGGGGTAACTACGAGCAGTACTTC.

The V gene is TRBV6-5, the J gene TRBJ2-3; a weak D match, TRBD1 (5 bases). The V and J ends lost 6 bases and 2 bases respectively, with 15 bases between them. The CDR3 has 15 amino acids. Germline V gene sequence: CDR1 MNHEY, CDR2 SVGAGI. The CDR3 here is CASRRTGHPTDTQYF. The DNA of the CDR3 is TGTGCCAGCAGGCGCACCGGACACCCCACAGATACGCAGTATTTT.

V is TRBV6-1 and J is TRBJ1-2, with D possibly being TRBD1 (6 bases). The CDR3 length is 15 residues. The germline V and J ends were trimmed by 1 base and 2 bases, with 11 bases remaining between them. In germline, CDR1 is MNHNS, CDR2 SASEGT. CDR3 amino acids: CASSEGGGGNYGYTF. Written as DNA, the CDR3 is TGTGCCAGCAGTGAAGGTGGGGGGGGCAACTATGGCTACACCTTC.

The chain uses TRBV6-5 and TRBJ1-1; D may be TRBD1 (6 bases). Deletions cut 8 bases from V and 2 bases from J, with 15 bases between. Per the germline V gene, CDR1 is MNHEY and CDR2 is SVGAGI. The CDR3 covers 14 residues. The DNA of the CDR3 is TGTGCCAGCCTAACGACAGGTGCCAACACTGAAGCTTTCTTT. Translated, it gives CASLTTGANTEAFF.

The chain links TRBV5-1 to TRBJ2-7; unclear D gene. Per germline, CDR1 SGHRS and CDR2 YFSETQ. CDR3 length: 15 residues. Trimming pared 5 bases from V and 0 bases from J, leaving 15 bases between. The CDR3 DNA is TGCGCCAGCAGTTTCCAGTGGGCGAGCTCCTACGAGCAGTACTTC. Translating it yields CASSFQWASSYEQYF.

V usage is TRBV5-3 and J usage is TRBJ2-7, with 9 bases aligning to TRBD2. TRBV5-3 belongs to the ORF category, with a function that is uncertain. V shed 4 bases, J shed 2 bases, and the junction held 4 bases outside the gene matches. This CDR3 contains 14 residues. Here the CDR3 DNA reads TGTGCCAGAAGCCTCCTAGCGGGGCCCTACGAGCAGTACTTC. It specifies CARSLLAGPYEQYF.

DNA for the CDR3: TGCGCCAGCAGCCAAGATCCCGGGACACAAAATGAAAAACTGTTTTTT. It encodes CASSQDPGTQNEKLFF. This rearrangement joins TRBV4-3 to TRBJ1-4; perhaps TRBD1 as D (6 bases). Trimming stripped 0 bases from V and 5 bases from J, with 13 bases between. CDR3 length equals 16 residues. Germline-derived CDR1 and CDR2 are LGHNA and YSLEER.

The chain combines TRBV7-8 with TRBJ1-5; D is possibly TRBD1 (5 bases). Trimming took 0 bases from V and 4 from J, leaving 10 bases between them. This CDR3 is 15 amino acids long. Germline V lookup: CDR1 SGHVS, CDR2 FQNEAQ. The CDR3 sequence is CASSLAFTGNQPQHF. The CDR3 DNA sequence: TGTGCCAGCAGCTTAGCGTTTACAGGTAATCAGCCCCAGCATTTT.

The chain joins TRBV7-2 to TRBJ1-3; D uncertain. Germline CDR1 SGHTA, CDR2 FQGNSA. The CDR3 consists of 13 residues. Trimming pared 7 bases from V and 4 bases from J, leaving 11 bases between. CDR3 bases: TGTGCCAGCATCCTAGGGAGGGGAAACACCATATATTTT. Encoded protein: CASILGRGNTIYF.

J is TRBJ2-7 and V is TRBV7-2; 11 bases match TRBD1. This CDR3 region has 16 residues. Per germline, CDR1 SGHTA and CDR2 FQGNSA. V shed 2 bases and J 3 bases; nucleotides not matched to a gene: 6. The CDR3 sequence: CASSLRDRGMVYEQYF. For the CDR3, the DNA is TGTGCCAGCAGCTTAAGGGACAGGGGGATGGTCTACGAGCAGTACTTC.

V and J are TRBV4-3 and TRBJ2-1, with 7 nucleotides matching TRBD2. Germline loops: CDR1 LGHNA, CDR2 YSLEER. The length of the CDR3 is 16 residues. The V gene end was trimmed by 3 bases and the J gene end by 8 bases; junction bases not matched to a gene: 13. This CDR3 reads CASSQGGWDSEHEQFF. DNA of the CDR3: TGCGCCAGCAGCCAGGGGGGGTGGGACTCCGAGCATGAGCAGTTCTTC.

The chain employs TRBV11-2 and TRBJ1-5, with TRBD1 identical over 7 bases. Losses at the gene ends were 6 bases for V and 0 bases for J; bases not matched to a gene: 8. The CDR3 has 16 residues. In germline, CDR1 is SGHAT, CDR2 FQNNGV. The CDR3 nucleotides read TGTGCCAGCAGTCCAGACGGGACAGTTAGCAATCAGCCCCAGCATTTT. It translates to CASSPDGTVSNQPQHF.

This chain links TRBV5-1 with TRBJ2-1; D is unresolved. V was shortened by 2 bases and J by 5 bases, with 8 bases between the two germline ends. Germline lookup yields CDR1 SGHRS and CDR2 YFSETQ. The CDR3 consists of 13 residues. CDR3 coding DNA: TGCGCCAGCAGCTTTAGCATCGACAATGAGCAGTTCTTC. This sequence encodes CASSFSIDNEQFF.

The CDR3 sequence: CATSDTGTLYEQYF. The CDR3 DNA is TGTGCCACCAGTGATACCGGGACTCTCTACGAGCAGTACTTC. This rearrangement joins TRBV24-1 to TRBJ2-7; weak D call: TRBD2 (6 bases). Germline V gene data show CDR1 as KGHDR and CDR2 as SFDVKD. V was cut by 3 bases and J by 3 bases, with 11 bases left in between. The CDR3 sequence is 14 residues long.

The chain employs TRBV5-4 and TRBJ2-3, with 10 positions matching TRBD2. This CDR3 contains 15 residues. The germline gives CDR1 SGHNT, CDR2 YYREEE (reference sequence). Trimming cost V 6 bases and J 5 bases; bases outside gene matches: 9. CDR3 sequence reads: CASTPAGGPKDTQYF. The CDR3 DNA is TGTGCCAGCACACCAGCGGGGGGGCCAAAAGATACGCAGTATTTT.

The CDR3: CASSLDGMSGYTF. The CDR3 nucleotides read TGTGCCAGCAGCTTAGACGGGATGAGTGGCTACACCTTC. The gene calls are TRBV11-2 and TRBJ1-2; D not resolved. Germline lookup yields CDR1 SGHAT and CDR2 FQNNGV. Trimming removed 0 bases from V and 7 bases from J, with 9 bases in between. There are 13 residues in the CDR3.

The chain uses TRBV10-3 and TRBJ2-7; tentatively, D is TRBD1 (5 bases). The CDR3 has 14 amino acids. Trimming removed 10 bases from V and 1 base from J, with 17 bases in between. CDR1 and CDR2 (germline): ENHRY, SYGVKD. The CDR3 reads CATTPRDRSYEQYF. Written as DNA, the CDR3 is TGTGCCACCACCCCCAGGGATCGGTCCTACGAGCAGTACTTC.

This clone was recorded once. This rearrangement joins TRBV5-1 to TRBJ2-3; 12 bases line up with TRBD2. The germline gives CDR1 SGHRS, CDR2 YFSETQ. After removal of 4 bases from V and 2 bases from J, the junction contained 11 bases not matched to a gene. There are 18 residues in the CDR3. CDR3 sequence: CASSRSGTSGLNTDTQYF. In DNA form, the CDR3 reads TGCGCCAGCAGCCGATCCGGGACTAGCGGGCTAAACACAGATACGCAGTATTTT.

The genes are TRBV19 and TRBJ2-1, with 9 bases that match TRBD1. Trimming at V came to 5 bases and at J to 6 bases, leaving 8 bases not matched to a gene. This CDR3 comprises 15 residues. Germline V gene data show CDR1 as LNHDA and CDR2 as SQIVND (reference sequence). CDR3 amino acids: CASSPTGGYINEQFF. CDR3 nucleotide sequence: TGTGCCAGTAGTCCGACAGGGGGGTATATCAATGAGCAGTTCTTC.